The 29 T cell receptor beta chains listed next were all sequenced from one sample in a study of blood T cell repertoires in COVID-19. The method was immunoSEQ multiplex PCR; TCRdb's version includes in-frame clones alone and lacks a portion of them. The data contain about 240,000 clones, over 75% of them singletons. Sequencing used peripheral blood. These receptors all come from a man aged 25 to 40 who had recovered from COVID-19.

The CDR3: CASSPLVMNTEAFF. CDR3 coding DNA: TGTGCCAGCTCACCTCTTGTAATGAACACTGAAGCTTTCTTT. The rearrangement links TRBV18 to TRBJ1-1; D is uncertain. The CDR3 has 14 amino acids. Per the germline V gene, CDR1 is KGHSH and CDR2 is LQKENI. Between the trimmed V and J ends, which lost 3 bases and 0 bases, there was a span of 8 bases.

This rearrangement joins TRBV19 to TRBJ2-3, with D possibly TRBD1 on 6 matching bases. V shed 3 bases and J shed 4 bases, with 11 bases lying between them. CDR3 length equals 14 residues. Germline CDR1 is LNHDA and CDR2 is SQIVND (reference sequence). CDR3 nucleotide sequence: TGTGCCAGTAGTATTCACAGGGTGGCAGATACGCAGTATTTT. It translates to CASSIHRVADTQYF.

The J gene is TRBJ2-3, the V gene TRBV21-1; the D call TRBD1 from the table was never checked on the DNA. TRBV21-1 is a listed pseudogene. The CDR3 runs to 16 residues. In nucleotides, the CDR3 is TGTGCCAGCCCAAGTAAAAAGACAGGGAATACAGATACGCAGTATTTT. It yields the protein CASPSKKTGNTDTQYF.

This clone was recorded only once. The chain joins TRBV6-5 to TRBJ1-4, with 8 positions matching TRBD1. V gave up 8 bases and J gave up 8 bases; unmatched junction bases: 10. This CDR3 region has 14 residues. Germline loops: CDR1 MNHEY, CDR2 SVGAGI. CDR3 loop: CASSGTGLEEKLFF. The CDR3 region has the DNA TGTGCCAGCTCTGGGACAGGCCTGGAGGAAAAACTGTTTTTT.

The V gene is TRBV19, the J gene TRBJ2-7; D may be TRBD2 (6 bases). The CDR3 loop spans 14 amino acids. Germline CDR1 and CDR2: LNHDA and SQIVND (reference sequence). CDR3 residues: CANHAGQLSYEQYF. The DNA of the CDR3 is TGTGCGAACCATGCGGGGCAGCTCTCCTACGAGCAGTACTTC.

This clone has a single count. This chain uses TRBV5-4 with TRBJ2-1, with 12 positions matching TRBD2. CDR1 and CDR2 (germline): SGHNT, YYREEE (reference sequence). V shed 4 bases, J shed 0 bases, and the junction held 2 bases outside the gene matches. There are 16 residues in the CDR3. CDR3 DNA: TGTGCCAGCAGCCTAGCGGGGGGGAGCTCCTACAATGAGCAGTTCTTC. Amino acids: CASSLAGGSSYNEQFF.

The chain is built from TRBV19 and TRBJ1-1, with TRBD1 matching over 7 bases. The germline gives CDR1 LNHDA, CDR2 SQIVND (reference sequence). V lost 4 bases and J lost 3; bases outside the gene matches: 8. The CDR3 runs to 15 residues. CDR3 nucleotides: TGTGCCAGTAGTACCTGGGTAGGGGGCGACACTGAAGCTTTCTTT. Translation: CASSTWVGGDTEAFF.

The table lists this clone with a count of one. The gene calls are TRBV6-5 and TRBJ2-5, with 7 bases lining up with TRBD2. This CDR3 spans 13 amino acids. Trimming cost V 11 bases and J 3 bases; bases outside gene matches: 9. CDR1 and CDR2 (germline): MNHEY, SVGAGI. CDR3 bases: TGTGCCGCGGGAGTATCCGTCAAAGAGACCCAGTACTTC. Translated, it gives CAAGVSVKETQYF.

The chain carries TRBV5-5 and TRBJ2-1; D is possibly TRBD1 (5 bases). V dropped 0 bases and J dropped 4 bases, with 11 bases sitting between them. This CDR3 has 15 residues. Germline CDR1 SGHKS, CDR2 YYEKEE (reference sequence). Here the CDR3 reads CASSLGWGTYNEQFF. CDR3 nucleotides: TGTGCCAGCAGCTTGGGGTGGGGCACTTACAATGAGCAGTTCTTC.

The rearrangement joins TRBV2 to TRBJ2-2, with TRBD2 matching 8 bases. V was pared by 2 bases and J by 12 bases, with 14 bases of the junction left unmatched. The CDR3 is 16 amino acids. The germline CDR1 and CDR2 sequences are SNHLY and FYNNEI. CDR3 DNA: TGTGCCAGCAGTGAAACGGCGGGGGGTCCAAGTCGGAAGCTGTTTTTT. Protein product: CASSETAGGPSRKLFF.

The chain recombines TRBV3-1 (or the pseudogene TRBV3-2) with TRBJ1-1; 8 nucleotides line up with TRBD1. V was pared by 5 bases and J by 1 base, with 3 bases of the junction left unmatched. Germline V gene lookup returns CDR1 LGHDT and CDR2 YNNKEL (reference sequence). This CDR3 spans 14 amino acids. CDR3 nucleotides: TGTGCCAGCAGCTCCGGGACAGGGAACACTGAAGCTTTCTTT. It yields the protein CASSSGTGNTEAFF.

The chain is built from TRBV6-5 and TRBJ1-1; 9 bases are a match to TRBD1. The junction had 7 bases not matched to a gene; V was cut back by 6 bases and J by 5 bases. The CDR3 is 14 residues long. Germline CDR1 and CDR2: MNHEY and SVGAGI. The CDR3: CASRRIDRGTEAFF. CDR3 DNA: TGTGCCAGCAGACGTATTGACAGGGGGACTGAAGCTTTCTTT.

The table lists this clone with a count of one. The chain uses TRBV24-1 and TRBJ2-3; maybe TRBD1 (5 bases). CDR1 is KGHDR, CDR2 SFDVKD, per germline. Trimming took 2 bases from V and 10 from J, leaving 12 bases between them. This CDR3 region has 13 residues. CDR3 region: CATSDSGAGPQYF. The CDR3 DNA sequence: TGTGCCACCAGTGATTCTGGGGCTGGGCCGCAGTATTTT.

This clone was counted once. The chain links TRBV28 to TRBJ2-7; tentatively, D is TRBD2 (5 bases). V lost 3 bases, J lost 4 bases, and 7 bases lay in between. The CDR3 spans 12 residues. Per germline, CDR1 MDHEN and CDR2 SYDVKM. CDR3 DNA sequence: TGTGCCAGCAGTTTTTCGGGATACGAGCAGTACGTC. Translated: CASSFSGYEQYV.

The chain carries TRBV27 and TRBJ2-7; D might be TRBD1 (5 bases). This CDR3 comprises 13 residues. Per germline, CDR1 MNHEY and CDR2 SMNVEV (reference sequence). Trimming took 4 bases from V and 2 from J, leaving 9 bases between them. The DNA of the CDR3 is TGTGCCAGCAGTTATGACAGAGCCTACGAGCAGTACTTC. Residues: CASSYDRAYEQYF.

This chain joins TRBV6-6 and TRBJ1-2; possibly TRBD1 for D (6 bases). The CDR3 loop spans 14 amino acids. V was clipped by 4 bases and J by 4 bases, with 13 bases between them. Germline V gene sequence: CDR1 MNHNY, CDR2 SVGAGI (reference sequence). The CDR3 bases are TGTGCCAGCAGTTCACAGGGTACTTCCTATGGCTACACCTTC. Translated, it gives CASSSQGTSYGYTF.

The rearrangement uses TRBV7-3 and TRBJ1-6, with no clear D. Germline lookup yields CDR1 SGHTA and CDR2 FQGTGA. Trimming pared 5 bases from V and 9 bases from J, leaving 11 bases between. This CDR3 has 13 amino acids. CDR3 sequence (DNA): TGTGCCAGCAGCGAACTTATGAGTTCACCCCTCCACTTT. As protein: CASSELMSSPLHF.

The CDR3, as DNA: TGCGCCAGCAGCCAAACCCCGTCTGGGAGCTTCACCCAGGTCCACTTT. It encodes CASSQTPSGSFTQVHF. The V gene is TRBV4-1, the J gene TRBJ1-6; D gene unclear. Germline V gene sequence: CDR1 MGHRA, CDR2 YSYEKL. The CDR3 runs 16 residues. V lost 2 bases and J lost 17, with 25 bases in between.

This sequence joins TRBV7-3 and TRBJ2-1; D is possibly TRBD2 (7 bases). Trimming took 6 bases from V and 6 from J, leaving 24 bases between them. Germline values: CDR1 SGHTA, CDR2 FQGTGA. There are 17 residues in the CDR3. In DNA, the CDR3 is TGTGCCAGCAGTATAAATGTACGGGGGGCAGGGCTCAATGAGCAGTTCTTC. Its translation: CASSINVRGAGLNEQFF.

This chain links TRBV4-1 with TRBJ1-4, with 9 bases identical to TRBD1. J gave up 8 bases and V 3 bases, and 10 bases lay outside the gene matches. CDR3 length equals 16 residues. Germline V gene sequence: CDR1 MGHRA, CDR2 YSYEKL. The CDR3 DNA reads as TGCGCCAGCAGCCAGCAAATCGGGACAGGGTTGGAAAAACTGTTTTTT. It specifies CASSQQIGTGLEKLFF.

This chain uses TRBV6-5 with TRBJ1-1; no clear D gene. Per the germline V gene, CDR1 is MNHEY and CDR2 is SVGAGI. The V gene lost 6 bases and the J gene lost 2 bases, with 4 bases spanning the gap. The CDR3 length is 11 residues. CDR3 sequence: CASSHNTEAFF. The CDR3 DNA sequence: TGTGCCAGCAGCCATAACACTGAAGCTTTCTTT.

The gene calls are TRBV5-1 and TRBJ1-2; 8 nucleotides agree with TRBD1. The CDR3 length is 14 residues. From germline, CDR1 is SGHRS and CDR2 YFSETQ. Trimming cost V 4 bases and J 4 bases; bases outside gene matches: 6. This chain's CDR3 is CASSETQGGYGYTF. The CDR3 DNA reads as TGCGCCAGCAGCGAAACACAGGGGGGCTATGGCTACACCTTC.

This rearrangement joins TRBV12-5 to TRBJ2-3; TRBD2 aligns across 8 bases. J gave up 4 bases and V 6 bases, and 6 bases lay outside the gene matches. The CDR3 sequence is 14 residues long. The germline gives CDR1 LGHNT, CDR2 FRNRAP. The CDR3, as DNA: TGTGCTAGTGGCCCCGGGACTAGGGCAGATACGCAGTATTTT. The encoded protein is CASGPGTRADTQYF.

The rearrangement uses TRBV7-2 and TRBJ2-4; 9 bases match TRBD2. Germline lookup yields CDR1 SGHTA and CDR2 FQGNSA. The CDR3 consists of 16 residues. Germline trimming cut 1 base from V and 4 bases from J; bases unmatched to any gene: 5. CDR3 sequence (DNA): TGTGCCAGCAGCTTAGATGGCGGGGGGGGGAAAAACATTCAGTACTTC. This gives the protein CASSLDGGGGKNIQYF.

The chain employs TRBV9 and TRBJ1-5; no clear D gene. Trimming removed 2 bases at V and 3 bases at J, with 6 bases between. Germline lookup yields CDR1 SGDLS and CDR2 YYNGEE. The CDR3 covers 13 residues. The CDR3 nucleotides read TGTGCCAGCAGCGTGGAGGACAATCAGCCCCAGCATTTT. This sequence encodes CASSVEDNQPQHF. The full variable domain, in which reference TRBV9 and TRBJ1-5 provide the parts outside the CDR3, is DSGVTQTPKHLITATGQRVTLRCSPRSGDLSVYWYQQSLDQGLQFLIQYYNGEERAKGNILERFSAQQFPDLHSELNLSSLELGDSALYFCASSVEDNQPQHFGDGTRLSIL.

This clone has a single count. V gene TRBV7-8 combines with J gene TRBJ2-3, with TRBD2 as a possible D gene (6 bases). CDR1 and CDR2 from the germline V gene are SGHVS and FQNEAQ. Trimming cost V 8 bases and J 6 bases, with 18 bases left between them. The CDR3 is 14 residues long. DNA for the CDR3: TGTGCCAGCGGGGCGGGAAGAGCCTCCGATACGCAGTATTTT. Its protein is CASGAGRASDTQYF.

The chain is built from TRBV4-1 and TRBJ2-5, with 11 nucleotides matching TRBD2. Germline CDR1 MGHRA, CDR2 YSYEKL. The length of the CDR3 is 16 residues. Trimming took 6 bases from V and 5 from J; bases not matched to a gene: 11. This CDR3 is CASSRMISGGAETQYF. CDR3 nucleotides: TGCGCCAGCAGTCGGATGATTAGCGGGGGGGCGGAGACCCAGTACTTC.

The V and J genes are TRBV5-8 and TRBJ1-2, with D tentatively TRBD1 (6 bases). The CDR3 contains 15 residues. Trimming took off 4 bases at V and 7 bases at J, with 20 bases between the two ends. Looked up from germline, CDR1 is SGHTS and CDR2 is YDEGEE. In nucleotides, the CDR3 is TGTGCCAGCAGCAAATACAGGGAACGGTCGGGTGGCTACACCTTC. Protein: CASSKYRERSGGYTF.

This rearrangement joins TRBV9 to TRBJ2-5; D is possibly TRBD2 (6 bases). This CDR3 region has 14 residues. V shed 2 bases and J shed 5 bases, with 13 bases lying between them. Germline lookup yields CDR1 SGDLS and CDR2 YYNGEE. The CDR3 sequence: CASSVSRGWETQYF. The CDR3 DNA sequence: TGTGCCAGCAGCGTTAGTCGGGGGTGGGAGACCCAGTACTTC.